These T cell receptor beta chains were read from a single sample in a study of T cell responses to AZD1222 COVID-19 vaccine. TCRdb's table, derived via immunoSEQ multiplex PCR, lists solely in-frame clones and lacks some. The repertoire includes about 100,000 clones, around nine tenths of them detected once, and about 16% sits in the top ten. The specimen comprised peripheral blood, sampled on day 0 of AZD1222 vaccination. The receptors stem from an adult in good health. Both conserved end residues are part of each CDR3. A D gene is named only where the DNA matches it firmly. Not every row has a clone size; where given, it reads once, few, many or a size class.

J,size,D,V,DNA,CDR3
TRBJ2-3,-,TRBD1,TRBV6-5,TGTGCCACTCGGACAGGGGGAGATACGCAGTATTTT,CATRTGGDTQYF
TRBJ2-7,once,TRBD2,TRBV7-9,TGTGCCAGCAGCTTAGATTCGGTAGCGGGGGGCCTCGAGCAGTACTTC,CASSLDSVAGGLEQYF
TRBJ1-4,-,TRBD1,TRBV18,TGTGCCAGCTCACCGGCACAGGGGGCTGGGGAAAAACTGTTTTTT,CASSPAQGAGEKLFF
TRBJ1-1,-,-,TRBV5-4,TGTGCCAGCAGCTCACCTTCAGGTGAAGCTTTCTTT,CASSSPSGEAFF
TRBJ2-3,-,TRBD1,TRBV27,TGTGCCAGCAGGGAGTTGGGAGCAGGGGGCAAGGGTACGCAGTATTTT,CASRELGAGGKGTQYF
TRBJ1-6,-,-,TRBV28,TGTGCCAGCAGCAAAGATAATATATCACCCCTCCACTTT,CASSKDNISPLHF
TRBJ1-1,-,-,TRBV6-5,TGTGCCAGCAGGGGGTTTGGCAGGGAAGTTTCTGAAGCTTTCTTT,CASRGFGREVSEAFF
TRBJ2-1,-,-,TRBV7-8,TGTGCCAGCAGCCAGACTGATAGCTCCTACAATGAGCAGTTCTTC,CASSQTDSSYNEQFF
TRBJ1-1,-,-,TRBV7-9,TGTGCCAGCAGCTTAATTGACACCTCTGAAGCTTTCTTT,CASSLIDTSEAFF
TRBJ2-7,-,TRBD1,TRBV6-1,TGTGCCAGCAGTGAGACCGGGACAGGGAGGGCCGAGCAGTACTTC,CASSETGTGRAEQYF
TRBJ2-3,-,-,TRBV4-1,TGCGCCAGCAGCCAAGCATTTCCGGGCACAGATACGCAGTATTTT,CASSQAFPGTDTQYF
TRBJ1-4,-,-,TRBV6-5,TGTGCCAGCAGTTACTCGGCGACCGCCTCTGAGAAACTGTTTTTT,CASSYSATASEKLFF
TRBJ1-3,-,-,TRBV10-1,TGCGCCAGTCGACTACCCCCTAAAACAGCTGGAAACACCATATATTTT,CASRLPPKTAGNTIYF
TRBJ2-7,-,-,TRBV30,TGTGCCTGGAGTTCCGACGGGTACGAGCAGTACTTC,CAWSSDGYEQYF
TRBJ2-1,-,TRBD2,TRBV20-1,TGCAGTGCCAGGGACTATAGGGAGTTCTTC,CSARDYREFF
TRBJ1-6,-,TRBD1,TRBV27,TGTGCCAGCACTCTCGGGACAGGGACATCACCCCTCCACTTT,CASTLGTGTSPLHF
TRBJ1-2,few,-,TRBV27,TGTGCCAGCAGTTGGTCCCAGGGCAACTATGGCTACACCTTC,CASSWSQGNYGYTF
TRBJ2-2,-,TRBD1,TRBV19,TGTGCCAGTACGGACAGGGAGGCCGGGGAGCTGTTTTTT,CASTDREAGELFF
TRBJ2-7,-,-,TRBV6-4,TGTGCCAGCAGTTTGGGTCCAGGGCCCTACGAGCAGTACTTC,CASSLGPGPYEQYF
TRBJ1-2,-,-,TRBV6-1,TGTGCCAGCAGTGAATATGGAGGGGCCTATGGCTACACCTTC,CASSEYGGAYGYTF
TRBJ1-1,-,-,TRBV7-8,TGTGCCAGCAGCTCCGCGGCTGAGAACACTGAAGCTTTCTTT,CASSSAAENTEAFF
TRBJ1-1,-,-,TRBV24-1,TGTGCCACCAGTGACGAAACAGGGTCTGAAGCTTTCTTT,CATSDETGSEAFF
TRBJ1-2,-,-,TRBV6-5,TGTGCCAGCAGTTACCCTTCAGGAGGAGTCGACTATGGCTACACCTTC,CASSYPSGGVDYGYTF
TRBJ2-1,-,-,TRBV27,TGTGCCAGCAGTTTGGGCGTAAGTGAGCAGTTCTTC,CASSLGVSEQFF
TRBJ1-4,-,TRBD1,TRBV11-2,TGTGCCAGCAGCTTAGTCCAGGGGGAAAAAAAACTGTTTTTT,CASSLVQGEKKLFF
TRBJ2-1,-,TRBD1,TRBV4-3,TGCGCCAGCAGCCAAGGGGGGATTCAGGGGGTTCGTGAGCAGTTCTTC,CASSQGGIQGVREQFF
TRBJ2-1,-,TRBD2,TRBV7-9,TGTGCCAGCAGCTTACGCTCGGGGGGGCAGAATGATGAGCAGTTCTTC,CASSLRSGGQNDEQFF
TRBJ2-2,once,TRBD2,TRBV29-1,TGCAGCGGCGGGGGGGGTTCGTCGAACACCGGGGAGCTGTTTTTT,CSGGGGSSNTGELFF
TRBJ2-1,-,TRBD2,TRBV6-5,TGTGCCAGCAGGGCGCCGGGACTAGCCCACAATGAGCAGTTCTTC,CASRAPGLAHNEQFF
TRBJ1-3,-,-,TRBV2,TGTGCCAGCAGTGTAAGACTGATCTCTGGAAACACCATATATTTT,CASSVRLISGNTIYF
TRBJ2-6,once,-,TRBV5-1,TGCGCCAGCACAATCCAGGGCTCTGGGGCCAACGTCCTGACTTTC,CASTIQGSGANVLTF
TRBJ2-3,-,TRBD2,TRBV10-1,TGCGCCACCACTCCCGGGACTAGCGGGAGGAGCACAGATACGCAGTATTTT,CATTPGTSGRSTDTQYF
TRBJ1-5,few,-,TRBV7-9,TGTGCCAGCAGCTTAGCGCATTCGCCCCAGCATTTT,CASSLAHSPQHF
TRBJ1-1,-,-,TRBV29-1,TGCAGCGCCCTAACGACAGAGTCCATGAACACTGAAGCTTTCTTT,CSALTTESMNTEAFF
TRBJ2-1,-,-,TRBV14,TGTGCCAGCAAACCAACCGGGACCCACAATGAGCAGTTCTTC,CASKPTGTHNEQFF
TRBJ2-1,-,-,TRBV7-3,TGTGCCAGCAGCAAGTGGGGGGGCCGAAACAATGAGCAGTTCTTC,CASSKWGGRNNEQFF
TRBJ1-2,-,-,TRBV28,TGTGCCAGCAGTTTATTGGCGGGAAACTATGGCTACACCTTC,CASSLLAGNYGYTF
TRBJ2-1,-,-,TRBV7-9,TGTGCCTGGGGGTGGAATGAGCAGTTCTTC,CAWGWNEQFF
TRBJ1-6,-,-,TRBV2,TGTGCCGGCAGGGGCAGGGCTAATTCACCCCTCCACTTT,CAGRGRANSPLHF
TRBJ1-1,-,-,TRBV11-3,TGTGCCAGCAGCTTAGTGAGGAGATCCGCTGAAGCTTTCTTT,CASSLVRRSAEAFF
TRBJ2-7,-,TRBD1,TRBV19,TGTGCCAGTAGTCAATGGGACAGGGGCCCCGAGCAGTACTTC,CASSQWDRGPEQYF
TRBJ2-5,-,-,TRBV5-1,TGCGCCAGCACAAAGTCCGGGCCGGGAGAGACCCAGTACTTC,CASTKSGPGETQYF
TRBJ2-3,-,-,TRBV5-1,TGCGCCAGCAGCTCTGAAGTCAGATATACGCAGTATTTT,CASSSEVRYTQYF
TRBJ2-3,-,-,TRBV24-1,TGTGCCACCAGTGACGTCCGAAGCGGAACCAACACAGATACGCAGTATTTT,CATSDVRSGTNTDTQYF
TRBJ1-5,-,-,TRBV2,TGTGCCAGCAGCGGTCAGGGATCAGGTCAGCCCCAGCATTTT,CASSGQGSGQPQHF
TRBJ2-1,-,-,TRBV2,TGTGCCAGCAGTGAGCGGAATGAGCAGTTCTTC,CASSERNEQFF
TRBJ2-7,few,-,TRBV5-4,TGTGCCAGCAGCTTGAAACGGGGAGAGCAGTACTTC,CASSLKRGEQYF
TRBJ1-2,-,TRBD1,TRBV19,TGTGCCAGCAACGATGGACAGGGAAACTATGGCTACACCTTC,CASNDGQGNYGYTF
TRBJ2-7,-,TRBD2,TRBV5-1,TGCGCCAGCAGAGATACCGGGACTAGCGGCGAGCAGTACTTC,CASRDTGTSGEQYF
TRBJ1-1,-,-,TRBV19,TGTGCCAGTAGTATAGTCACTAGTCTTAACACTGAAGCTTTCTTT,CASSIVTSLNTEAFF
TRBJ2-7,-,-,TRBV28,TGTGCCAGCAGGGGAATAAAGCGGGTGGCCCACGAGCAGTACTTC,CASRGIKRVAHEQYF
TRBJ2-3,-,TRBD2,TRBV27,TGTGCCAGCAGGAGCGGGGGCTACACAGATACGCAGTATTTT,CASRSGGYTDTQYF
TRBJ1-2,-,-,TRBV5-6,TGTGCCAGCAGCTTGCTACAGCCTTTCTACACCTTC,CASSLLQPFYTF
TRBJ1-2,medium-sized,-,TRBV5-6,TGTGCCAGCAGCCCGGGGGACTATGGCTACACCTTC,CASSPGDYGYTF
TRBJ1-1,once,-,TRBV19,TGTGCCAGTAGTAACTCGTTAAGTGACGCTTTCTTT,CASSNSLSDAFF